The entry below describes one TCR beta chain. This sample stems from a study of blood T cell repertoires in COVID-19. Study information: Spain, Italy and the United States supplied samples that represented acute and convalescent COVID-19. PBMCs, B-cell-depleted T cells, or T cells were the source of the cDNA or gDNA that made up the material.

Source study methods: The assay estimated nucleated cells by amplifying reference gene primers. This table comes from immunoSEQ multiplex PCR, and its TCRdb copy is limited to in-frame clones, with some not included. V and J calls and clone size are given by that table; D and trimming were obtained from the DNA. The sample has approximately 180,000 clones, 80% to 90% seen once. Germline assignment: CDR1 SGHVS and CDR2 FQNEAQ. The CDR3 length is 17 residues. The V and J ends lost 3 bases and 1 base respectively, with 13 bases between them. The clonotype was recovered from a man between 60 and 75 years old with acute or convalescent COVID-19. The sample consisted of peripheral blood. V and J are TRBV7-8 and TRBJ1-6; D unclear. CDR3 amino acids: CASSFSAGGSYNSPLHF. In DNA form, the CDR3 reads TGTGCCAGCAGCTTTAGTGCGGGAGGGTCCTATAATTCACCCCTCCACTTT. Supplemented by reference TRBV7-8 and TRBJ1-6, the full variable domain reads GAGVSQSPRYKVAKRGQDVALRCDPISGHVSLFWYQQALGQGPEFLTYFQNEAQLDKSGLPSDRFFAERPEGSVSTLKIQRTQQEDSAVYLCASSFSAGGSYNSPLHFGNGTRLTVT.